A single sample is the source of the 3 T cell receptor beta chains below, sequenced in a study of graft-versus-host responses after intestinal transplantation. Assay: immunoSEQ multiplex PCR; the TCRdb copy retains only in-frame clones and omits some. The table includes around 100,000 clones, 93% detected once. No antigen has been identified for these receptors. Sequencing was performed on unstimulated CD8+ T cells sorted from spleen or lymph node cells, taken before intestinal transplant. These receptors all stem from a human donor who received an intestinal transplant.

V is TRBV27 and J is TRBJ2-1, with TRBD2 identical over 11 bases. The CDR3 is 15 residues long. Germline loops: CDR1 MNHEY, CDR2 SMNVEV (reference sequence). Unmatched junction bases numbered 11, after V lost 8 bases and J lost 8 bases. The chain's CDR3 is CASGISGGAVYEQFF. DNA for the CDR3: TGTGCCAGCGGAATTAGCGGGGGGGCCGTTTATGAGCAGTTCTTC.

The CDR3 protein is CASSARSGETYNEQFF. In DNA form, the CDR3 reads TGTGCCAGCAGCGCACGATCAGGGGAGACCTACAATGAGCAGTTCTTC. This rearrangement joins TRBV25-1 to TRBJ2-1, with a weak D call TRBD1 (6 bases). The V and J ends lost 6 bases and 2 bases respectively, with 17 bases between them. In germline, CDR1 is MGHDK, CDR2 SYGVNS. This CDR3 spans 16 amino acids. Complete variable domain (other parts from reference TRBV25-1 and TRBJ2-1): EADIYQTPRYLVIGTGKKITLECSQTMGHDKMYWYQQDPGMELHLIHYSYGVNSTEKGDLSSESTVSRIRTEHFPLTLESARPSHTSQYLCASSARSGETYNEQFFGPGTRLTVL.

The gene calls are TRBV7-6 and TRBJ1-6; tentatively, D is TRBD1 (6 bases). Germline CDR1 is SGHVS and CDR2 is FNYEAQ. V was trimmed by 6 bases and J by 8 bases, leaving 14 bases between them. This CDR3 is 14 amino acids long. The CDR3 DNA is TGTGCCAGCAGTTTACAGGGCGCCCATTCACCCCTCCACTTT. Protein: CASSLQGAHSPLHF.